This T cell receptor (beta chain) was captured by sequencing in a study of cytomegalovirus exposure and HLA in healthy donors. From germline, CDR1 is MNHNY and CDR2 SVGAGI (reference sequence). There are 15 residues in the CDR3. Trimming took 6 bases from V and 3 from J, leaving 15 bases between them. Vbeta (60) and Jbeta (13) primers were used in the PCR. Libraries were prepared by immunoSEQ multiplex PCR; TCRdb keeps only in-frame clonotypes and omits some of them. The sample has 80,000 to 90,000 clones, roughly 76% seen once. The rearrangement joins TRBV6-6 to TRBJ2-1; D is perhaps TRBD2 (6 bases). Sequenced sample: PBMCs. The source of this sequence is a woman aged 25 to 39 in good health and CMV-seronegative. CDR3 in amino acids: CASSPTSLGYNEQFF. CDR3 nucleotides: TGTGCCAGCAGCCCGACTAGTTTGGGCTACAATGAGCAGTTCTTC.